This paragraph reports one T cell receptor (beta chain). The data derive from a study of blood T cell repertoires in COVID-19. Whole-study context: PBMCs, B-cell-depleted T cells, or T cells provided the cDNA or gDNA that made up the material.

Per the original data handling: Amplified reference gene primers provided the basis for estimating nucleated cell counts. TCRdb's table, derived via immunoSEQ multiplex PCR, lists solely in-frame clones and lacks some. V and J calls and clone size are those listed in that table; D and trimming were worked out from the DNA. This sample carries under 170,000 clones, about 80% of them seen once, and the ten largest clones take more than 2%. CDR1 and CDR2 (germline): SGHTA, FQGNSA. CDR3 length: 14 residues. V shed 5 bases and J 7 bases; nucleotides not matched to a gene: 9. The V gene is TRBV7-2, the J gene TRBJ1-2; 8 positions agree with TRBD1. Sequencing was done on a sample of peripheral blood. The clonotype originates from a man between 65 and 79 years old with acute or convalescent COVID-19. In nucleotides, the CDR3 is TGTGCCAGCAGCACTCAGGGGGCGATTCGTGGCTACACCTTC. This translates into CASSTQGAIRGYTF.